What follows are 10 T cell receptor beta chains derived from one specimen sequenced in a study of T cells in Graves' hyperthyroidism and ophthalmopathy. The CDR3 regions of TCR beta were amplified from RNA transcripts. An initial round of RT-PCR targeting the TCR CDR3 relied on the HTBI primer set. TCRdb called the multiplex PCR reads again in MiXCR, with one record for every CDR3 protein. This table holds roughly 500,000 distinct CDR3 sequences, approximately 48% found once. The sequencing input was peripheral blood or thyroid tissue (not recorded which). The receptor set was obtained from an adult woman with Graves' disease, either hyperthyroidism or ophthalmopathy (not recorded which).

CDR3 protein: CASSFWGGGNTEAFF. The DNA of the CDR3 is TGTGCCAGCAGTTTTTGGGGCGGGGGGAACACTGAAGCTTTCTTT. The chain has TRBV12-3 or TRBV12-4 and TRBJ1-1; D perhaps matches TRBD1 (5 bases). This CDR3 contains 15 residues. Trimming took off 3 bases at V and 1 base at J, with 12 bases between the two ends.

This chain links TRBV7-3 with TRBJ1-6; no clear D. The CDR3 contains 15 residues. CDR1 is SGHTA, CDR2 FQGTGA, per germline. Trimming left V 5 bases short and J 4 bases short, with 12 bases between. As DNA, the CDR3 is TGTGCCAGCAGCCAAGTACCCTCATATAATTCACCCCTCCACTTT. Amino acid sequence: CASSQVPSYNSPLHF.

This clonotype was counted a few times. CDR3 DNA sequence: TGCAGCGTTACCGGGACAGGGGGGCGGAGGGTATTCGAGCAGTACTTC. Translated, it gives CSVTGTGGRRVFEQYF. This chain connects TRBV29-1 to TRBJ2-7; 11 bases match TRBD1. This CDR3 region has 16 residues. V lost 5 bases and J lost 6; bases outside the gene matches: 15. The germline V gene has CDR1 SQVTM and CDR2 ANQGSEA.

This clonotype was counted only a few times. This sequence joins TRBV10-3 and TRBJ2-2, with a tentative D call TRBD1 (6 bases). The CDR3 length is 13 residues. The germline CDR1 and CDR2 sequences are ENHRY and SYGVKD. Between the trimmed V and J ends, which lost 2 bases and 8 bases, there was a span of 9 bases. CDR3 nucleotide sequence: TGTGCCATCAGTGAGGGGGACAATGGGGAGCTGTTTTTT. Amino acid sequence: CAISEGDNGELFF.

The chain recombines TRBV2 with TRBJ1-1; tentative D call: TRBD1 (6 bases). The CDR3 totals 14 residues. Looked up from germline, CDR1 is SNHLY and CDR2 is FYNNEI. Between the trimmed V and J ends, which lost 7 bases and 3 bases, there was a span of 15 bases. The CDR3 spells CASNEGGGYTEAFF. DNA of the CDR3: TGTGCCAGCAACGAAGGGGGTGGGTACACTGAAGCTTTCTTT.

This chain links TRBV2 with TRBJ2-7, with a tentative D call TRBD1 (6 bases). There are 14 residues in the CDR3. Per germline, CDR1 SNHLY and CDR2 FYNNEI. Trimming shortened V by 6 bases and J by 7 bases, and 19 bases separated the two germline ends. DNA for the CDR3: TGTGCCAGCAGGACTACAGGGCGGGCCGGGGAGCAGTACTTC. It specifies CASRTTGRAGEQYF.

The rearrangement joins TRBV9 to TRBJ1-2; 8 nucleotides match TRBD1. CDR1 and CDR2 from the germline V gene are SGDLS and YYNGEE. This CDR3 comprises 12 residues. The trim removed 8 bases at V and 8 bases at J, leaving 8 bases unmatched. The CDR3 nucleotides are TGTGCCAGTAGACAGGGGAATATAGGCTACACCTTC. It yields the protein CASRQGNIGYTF.

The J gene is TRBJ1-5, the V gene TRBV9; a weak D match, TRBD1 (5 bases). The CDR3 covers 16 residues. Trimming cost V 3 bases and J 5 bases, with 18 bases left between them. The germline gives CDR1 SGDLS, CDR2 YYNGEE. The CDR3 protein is CASSAGRGYRDQPQHF. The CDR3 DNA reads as TGTGCCAGCAGCGCTGGGAGGGGATACCGGGATCAGCCCCAGCATTTT.

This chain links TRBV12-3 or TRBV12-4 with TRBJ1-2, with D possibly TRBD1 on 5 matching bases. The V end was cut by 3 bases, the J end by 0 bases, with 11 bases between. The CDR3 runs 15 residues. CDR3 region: CASSFGGSANYGYTF. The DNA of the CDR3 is TGTGCCAGCAGTTTTGGGGGTAGTGCTAACTATGGCTACACCTTC.

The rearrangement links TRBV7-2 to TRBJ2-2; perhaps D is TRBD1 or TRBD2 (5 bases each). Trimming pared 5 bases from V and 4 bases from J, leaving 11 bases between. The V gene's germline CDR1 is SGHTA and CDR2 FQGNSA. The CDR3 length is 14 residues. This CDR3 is CASSMGPSTGELFF. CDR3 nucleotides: TGTGCCAGCAGCATGGGACCGAGCACCGGGGAGCTGTTTTTT.